This entry describes one T cell receptor (beta chain). Its antigen remains unidentified. No much larger clonotype is one base removed from it; base qualities were not supplied. The germline V gene encodes CDR1 LGHDT and CDR2 YNNKEL (reference sequence). Measured from the cysteine to the phenylalanine, the CDR3 is 15 residues long. Only the CDR3 DNA is retained, 45 bases long and in frame from the first base. The junction shows trimming of 6 bases on V and 2 bases on J, and the gene matches do not reach 10 bases of it. The record originates from a study of blood T cell repertoires in COVID-19 (dated by TCRdb to the early 2020s). For context, the study as a whole: Samples from collaborators originated in the United States, Italy and Spain and spanned both the acute and convalescent phases of COVID-19. Deeply sampled blood TCRbeta repertoires from subjects exposed to, actively infected with, or recovered from COVID-19 were included in the dataset. Samples came from the ongoing ImmuneRACE study (first 160 participants) plus 1,254 subjects from 6 global collaborators. The material from the prospective study consisted of cDNA or gDNA derived from T cells, B-cell-depleted T cells, or PBMCs. Nearly every sample came with metadata listing a de-identified subject ID, COVID-19 status, age in years and sex. A freely available public database, intended as a resource for researchers studying the immune response to SARS-CoV-2, is where the repertoires were released. HLA class I and class II types, where available, came from metadata supplied by the sample provider rather than from assay-based typing. The paper's findings and limits, for the study overall: How much clinical and demographic metadata was included differed by source and by participant, and the metadata was provided uncurated.

TCRbeta CDR3 regions were amplified from genomic DNA by means of the immunoSEQ Assay, a bias-controlled multiplex PCR. The paper's processing steps were these. Within the assay, amplification of reference gene primers was used to estimate how many nucleated cells each sample contained. To quantify the absolute abundance of each unique TCRbeta CDR3 rearrangement, sequence reads were collapsed and filtered. For each sample, productive Simpson clonality was calculated as the square root of Simpson's diversity index across productive rearrangements. TCRdb holds this immuneACCESS table with in-frame rearrangements only. Some clones are missing; in checked studies, unresolved V genes explain under half, and the rest has no known cause. V and J calls and clone size are given by that table; D and trimming were obtained from the DNA. This sample has approximately 120,000 clones in its table, and roughly 82% of those were observed once. Approximately 5% of the sample comes from the top ten.

The collaborating institutions used their own protocols to collect whole blood in K2EDTA tubes. For TCRbeta analysis, collaborator samples were shipped as frozen whole blood, as isolated PBMCs, or as DNA extracted from either sample type. This clonotype originated in a human donor in a cohort sampled during active COVID-19. Sequencing used peripheral blood. The V and J segments used are TRBV3-1 (or the pseudogene TRBV3-2) and TRBJ2-7, with 7 junctional bases fitting TRBD2. Here the CDR3 is given as CASSPDREDTYEQYF. The bases are TGTGCCAGCAGTCCGGACCGGGAGGACACCTACGAGCAGTACTTC.